The 23 T cell receptor beta chains below come from one sample, sequenced in a study of cytomegalovirus exposure and HLA in healthy donors. Researchers ran the PCR with 60 Vbeta and 13 Jbeta primers. Some clones are missing from TCRdb's copy, which holds only in-frame ones; the method was immunoSEQ multiplex PCR. Among fewer than 200,000 clones, about 79% were seen once, and the ten largest hold approximately 1.2%. The sequencing input was PBMCs. These receptors all come from a girl under 10 years old in good health and CMV-seropositive.

A word on this clone: Because it lacks the conserved phenylalanine or tryptophan at the end, this CDR3 is likely a read error. This chain connects TRBV6-5 to TRBJ1-1; 9 bases align to TRBD1. J lost 7 bases, V lost 5 bases, and 11 bases had no gene match. The CDR3 is made up of 15 amino acids. From germline, CDR1 is MNHEY and CDR2 SVGAGI. Here the CDR3 reads CASSRRQGVDGEAFL. The CDR3 DNA reads TGTGCCAGCAGTCGGAGACAGGGGGTAGATGGTGAAGCTTTCCTT.

This clone has just a few counts. The gene calls are TRBV6-6 and TRBJ2-3, with TRBD2 matching 11 bases. CDR1 MNHNY and CDR2 SVGAGI come from the germline V gene (reference sequence). After removal of 7 bases from V and 4 bases from J, the junction contained 7 bases not matched to a gene. The CDR3 sequence is 15 residues long. The DNA of the CDR3 is TGTGCCAGCACCATGACTAGCGGGAAAGCAGATACGCAGTATTTT. Translation gives CASTMTSGKADTQYF.

On this clone itself: One junction end does not reproduce the germline sequence, and a read error may be involved. This sequence joins TRBV2 and TRBJ1-1; TRBD1 matches at 8 bases. The germline V gene has CDR1 SNHLY and CDR2 FYNNEI. The CDR3 is made up of 12 amino acids. The CDR3 DNA follows: TGTGCCACCGACCTGCAGGGGGCTGATGCTTTCTTT. This codes for CATDLQGADAFF.

This clone appeared a single time. V gene TRBV19 combines with J gene TRBJ2-7, with 9 bases lining up with TRBD1. Per the germline V gene, CDR1 is LNHDA and CDR2 is SQIVND (reference sequence). V was pared by 3 bases and J by 5 bases, with 5 bases of the junction left unmatched. The CDR3 spans 14 residues. CDR3 in amino acids: CASSMDRGFDEQYF. CDR3 nucleotides: TGTGCCAGTAGTATGGACAGGGGATTCGACGAGCAGTACTTC.

V is TRBV5-1 and J is TRBJ2-2; TRBD2 agrees at 12 bases. The germline CDR1 and CDR2 sequences are SGHRS and YFSETQ. The CDR3 has 16 amino acids. V shed 0 bases and J 5 bases; nucleotides not matched to a gene: 2. CDR3 in amino acids: CASSLELAGGTGELFF. The DNA for the CDR3 is TGCGCCAGCAGCTTGGAACTAGCGGGAGGAACCGGGGAGCTGTTTTTT.

V gene TRBV10-3 combines with J gene TRBJ1-6; possibly TRBD1 for D (5 bases). Per germline, CDR1 ENHRY and CDR2 SYGVKD. This CDR3 region has 13 residues. V dropped 11 bases and J dropped 5 bases, with 13 bases sitting between them. The CDR3 nucleotides are TGTGCCCCCCCCCGGGGGGATAATTCACCCCTCCACTTT. It codes for CAPPRGDNSPLHF.

This clone is a singleton in its sample. The J gene is TRBJ2-7, the V gene TRBV2, with D maybe TRBD1 (5 bases). CDR3 length equals 12 residues. Trimming removed 7 bases at V and 3 bases at J, with 10 bases between. Germline V gene data show CDR1 as SNHLY and CDR2 as FYNNEI. For the CDR3, the DNA is TGTGCCAGCAAGGGCAGGGTCTACGAGCAGTACTTC. It is translated as CASKGRVYEQYF. The full variable domain, rest sourced from reference TRBV2 and TRBJ2-7, is EPEVTQTPSHQVTQMGQEVILRCVPISNHLYFYWYRQILGQKVEFLVSFYNNEISEKSEIFDDQFSVERPDGSNFTLKIRSTKLEDSAMYFCASKGRVYEQYFGPGTRLTVT.

This chain joins TRBV27 and TRBJ1-5, with D possibly being TRBD1 (6 bases). This CDR3 spans 13 amino acids. V lost 8 bases and J lost 7, with 15 bases in between. Germline CDR1 reads MNHEY; CDR2 reads SMNVEV (reference sequence). The CDR3 here is CASAGAVYQPQHF. The CDR3 bases are TGTGCCAGCGCGGGGGCTGTCTACCAGCCCCAGCATTTT.

The chain has TRBV11-2 and TRBJ2-1; 8 bases are a match to TRBD2. The CDR3 has 13 residues. V lost 1 base and J lost 15; bases outside the gene matches: 8. Looked up from germline, CDR1 is SGHAT and CDR2 is FQNNGV. The CDR3 sequence: CASSLGYSAGGFF. DNA for the CDR3: TGTGCCAGCAGCTTAGGTTACAGTGCGGGGGGGTTCTTC.

The chain combines TRBV11-3 with TRBJ2-2, with 7 bases identical to TRBD1. This CDR3 comprises 15 residues. Germline V gives CDR1 SGHNT, CDR2 YENEEA. With V trimmed by 5 bases and J by 1 base, 4 bases remained unmatched. The CDR3 DNA follows: TGTGCCAGCAGCCATAACAGGGGGAACACCGGGGAGCTGTTTTTT. Translation gives CASSHNRGNTGELFF.

J is TRBJ1-1 and V is TRBV9, with 7 positions matching TRBD1. V shed 3 bases, J shed 3 bases, and the junction held 5 bases outside the gene matches. CDR3 length equals 14 residues. Germline-derived CDR1 and CDR2 are SGDLS and YYNGEE. The CDR3: CASSADRADTEAFF. In DNA form, the CDR3 reads TGTGCCAGCAGCGCCGACAGGGCAGACACTGAAGCTTTCTTT.

This clone was picked up one time. The chain employs TRBV5-4 and TRBJ2-3; tentative D call: TRBD2 (5 bases). The CDR3 has 13 residues. CDR1 and CDR2 (germline): SGHNT, YYREEE (reference sequence). Trimming took 3 bases from V and 3 from J, leaving 8 bases between them. The CDR3 is CASSSRETDTQYF. The CDR3 DNA sequence: TGTGCCAGCAGCTCTAGGGAGACAGATACGCAGTATTTT.

The chain couples TRBV30 to TRBJ1-1; D might be TRBD1 (5 bases). Germline values: CDR1 GTSNPN, CDR2 SVGIG (reference sequence). Trimming shortened V by 5 bases and J by 3 bases, and 13 bases separated the two germline ends. The CDR3 loop spans 13 amino acids. The CDR3 coding sequence is TGTGCCTGGCGGGGCAGGGAGGACACTGAAGCTTTCTTT. Translation: CAWRGREDTEAFF.

The chain joins TRBV5-1 to TRBJ2-1; the match to TRBD2 covers 12 bases. The ends lost 1 base at V and 7 bases at J; junction bases unmatched: 9. The CDR3 is 17 amino acids. CDR1 SGHRS and CDR2 YFSETQ come from the germline V gene. DNA of the CDR3: TGCGCCAGCAGCTTGACCCCGGGACTAGCGGGCCGAAATGAGCAGTTCTTC. This sequence encodes CASSLTPGLAGRNEQFF.

V is TRBV30 and J is TRBJ1-2; no firm D call. V shed 0 bases and J shed 6 bases, with 8 bases lying between them. CDR3 length: 12 residues. Germline V gene lookup returns CDR1 GTSNPN and CDR2 SVGIG (reference sequence). CDR3 region: CAWSVRSNGYTF. CDR3 DNA: TGTGCCTGGAGTGTGCGAAGCAATGGCTACACCTTC.

This chain connects TRBV13 to TRBJ2-3, with D possibly being TRBD2 (6 bases). This CDR3 has 12 amino acids. Germline CDR1 PRHDT, CDR2 FYEKMQ (reference sequence). Trimming removed 5 bases at V and 6 bases at J, with 9 bases between. CDR3 amino acids: CASSPSEDTQYF. Here the CDR3 DNA reads TGTGCCAGCAGCCCTAGCGAGGATACGCAGTATTTT.

This clone has only one observation. The chain is built from TRBV6-1 and TRBJ1-5, with 8 bases fitting TRBD1. Germline V gene sequence: CDR1 MNHNS, CDR2 SASEGT. V was pared by 7 bases and J by 6 bases, with 8 bases of the junction left unmatched. The CDR3 covers 14 residues. CDR3 in DNA: TGTGCCAGCACTTATGACAGGGGTAGTCAGCCCCAGCATTTT. This gives the protein CASTYDRGSQPQHF.

The chain couples TRBV6-4 to TRBJ1-3; no clear D gene. The CDR3 spans 15 residues. The germline V gene encodes CDR1 MRHNA and CDR2 SNTAGT. V was shortened by 4 bases and J by 0 bases, with 10 bases between the two germline ends. This CDR3 reads CASSADSGSGNTIYF. CDR3 DNA: TGTGCCAGCAGTGCAGACTCTGGCTCTGGAAACACCATATATTTT.

V and J are TRBV11-3 and TRBJ1-1; D is uncertain. CDR3 length equals 15 residues. The V and J ends lost 2 bases and 1 base respectively, with 11 bases between them. CDR1 and CDR2 (germline): SGHNT, YENEEA. The CDR3 DNA reads as TGTGCCAGCAGCTTAATGGGCACACCGAACACTGAAGCTTTCTTT. Protein product: CASSLMGTPNTEAFF.

This sequence joins TRBV30 and TRBJ1-2; 8 bases fit TRBD1. The CDR3 covers 13 residues. Germline loops: CDR1 GTSNPN, CDR2 SVGIG (reference sequence). The J segment lost 7 bases and the V segment lost 0 bases, leaving 4 bases of the junction unmatched. CDR3 in amino acids: CAWSVQGALGYTF. The CDR3 coding sequence is TGTGCCTGGAGTGTGCAGGGGGCGCTTGGCTACACCTTC.

V usage is TRBV29-1 and J usage is TRBJ2-2; 8 nucleotides match TRBD1. The length of the CDR3 is 14 residues. The trim removed 6 bases at V and 5 bases at J, leaving 8 bases unmatched. Germline CDR1 and CDR2: SQVTM and ANQGSEA. DNA for the CDR3: TGCAGCGTCAAAGGGACAGGTCCGACCGGGGAGCTGTTTTTT. Translating it yields CSVKGTGPTGELFF.

This chain joins TRBV5-4 and TRBJ2-7; D perhaps matches TRBD1 (5 bases). Germline V gene sequence: CDR1 SGHNT, CDR2 YYREEE (reference sequence). CDR3 length: 14 amino acids. V was pared by 4 bases and J by 0 bases, with 11 bases between. The CDR3 nucleotides read TGTGCCAGCAGCCCTGACAGCCGCTCCTACGAGCAGTACTTC. As protein: CASSPDSRSYEQYF.

As for this clone: Distinct nucleotide sequences in the sample also encode this CDR3. The rearrangement uses TRBV5-1 and TRBJ2-3, with TRBD2 matching over 10 bases. CDR1 and CDR2 (germline): SGHRS, YFSETQ. The CDR3 runs 15 residues. Trimming at V came to 2 bases and at J to 2 bases, leaving 2 bases not matched to a gene. CDR3 in DNA: TGCGCCAGCAGCTTCCTAGCGGGGGACACAGATACGCAGTATTTT. Its protein product is CASSFLAGDTDTQYF.